Listed below are T cell receptor beta chains from one sample, sequenced in a study of OX40 agonist ivuxolimab in advanced cancers. Sequencing used immunoSEQ multiplex PCR; TCRdb keeps in-frame clones, though not all of them. The table lists about 41,000 clones, about 91% of them singletons. This sample comprised CD4+ or CD8+ T cells sorted from blood, obtained in a trial of the OX40 agonist ivuxolimab. Every receptor here comes from an adult with an advanced solid tumor such as melanoma, head and neck, liver or kidney cancer. Each CDR3 is given with its conserved first and last residue. Fields, in order: V gene, clone size, J gene, D gene, CDR3 DNA, CDR3 protein. D genes are given only for firm matches. Where a row states a size, it is once, few, many or the class of an expanded clone; other rows omit it.

v_gene: TRBV6-4; abundance: -; j_gene: TRBJ2-1; d_gene: TRBD2; CDR3nt: TGTGCCAGCAGTGACTCCCCAATAAGACTAGCGGGAGGTGGTTCCTACAATGAGCAGTTCTTC; CDR3aa: CASSDSPIRLAGGGSYNEQFF
v_gene: TRBV7-9; abundance: -; j_gene: TRBJ1-1; d_gene: TRBD1; CDR3nt: TGTGCCAGCAGCTTAGAGGGGGCCTGGGACACTGAAGCTTTCTTT; CDR3aa: CASSLEGAWDTEAFF
v_gene: TRBV28; abundance: -; j_gene: TRBJ1-2; d_gene: -; CDR3nt: TGTGCCAGCATCGAATCCGGAGGGGCAACTAACTATGGCTACACCTTC; CDR3aa: CASIESGGATNYGYTF
v_gene: TRBV27; abundance: -; j_gene: TRBJ2-7; d_gene: -; CDR3nt: TGTGCCAGCAGTTTCGGTTCGGGAGTTGTATACGAGCAGTACTTC; CDR3aa: CASSFGSGVVYEQYF
v_gene: TRBV18; abundance: -; j_gene: TRBJ1-1; d_gene: -; CDR3nt: TGTGCCAGCTCACCCCCCAAAATCGGAAGGGAGGCTGAAGCTTTCTTT; CDR3aa: CASSPPKIGREAEAFF
v_gene: TRBV27; abundance: -; j_gene: TRBJ2-1; d_gene: -; CDR3nt: TGTGCCAGCAGTTCCCGGACAGTGACCTACAATGAGCAGTTCTTC; CDR3aa: CASSSRTVTYNEQFF
v_gene: TRBV25-1; abundance: -; j_gene: TRBJ2-1; d_gene: -; CDR3nt: TGTGCCAGCAGCGGGGGCGGGAGCTCCTACAATGAGCAGTTCTTC; CDR3aa: CASSGGGSSYNEQFF
v_gene: TRBV25-1; abundance: -; j_gene: TRBJ2-7; d_gene: -; CDR3nt: TGTGCCAGCAGTGGCTTTACGGGGATGCACGAGCAGTACTTC; CDR3aa: CASSGFTGMHEQYF
v_gene: TRBV5-6; abundance: -; j_gene: TRBJ2-6; d_gene: TRBD1; CDR3nt: TGTGCCAGCAGCTCCGGACAGGGACAATCTGGGGCCAACGTCCTGACTTTC; CDR3aa: CASSSGQGQSGANVLTF
v_gene: TRBV7-9; abundance: -; j_gene: TRBJ2-5; d_gene: TRBD1; CDR3nt: TGTGCCAGCAGTTCTACCGGGACAGGGGTGGAGACCCAGTACTTC; CDR3aa: CASSSTGTGVETQYF
v_gene: TRBV5-3; abundance: -; j_gene: TRBJ2-7; d_gene: TRBD2; CDR3nt: TGTGCCAGAAGCCGGAGGGCTAGCGGGAGACCCTACGAGCAGTACTTC; CDR3aa: CARSRRASGRPYEQYF
v_gene: TRBV28; abundance: few; j_gene: TRBJ2-1; d_gene: -; CDR3nt: TGTGCCAGCAGTTTTCTGACTAACTCCTACAATGAGCAGTTCTTC; CDR3aa: CASSFLTNSYNEQFF
v_gene: TRBV30; abundance: -; j_gene: TRBJ1-1; d_gene: -; CDR3nt: TGTGCCTGGAAGGCAGGGCCTGAAGCTTTCTTT; CDR3aa: CAWKAGPEAFF
v_gene: TRBV4-2; abundance: -; j_gene: TRBJ1-5; d_gene: TRBD1; CDR3nt: TGTGCCAGCAGCCAAGGCCCCGACAGGGCCATTCAGCCCCAGCATTTT; CDR3aa: CASSQGPDRAIQPQHF
v_gene: TRBV5-1; abundance: -; j_gene: TRBJ2-7; d_gene: TRBD2; CDR3nt: TGCGCCAGCAGCTTGAGCCCGGGACTAGGAGCCGGCGAGCAGTACTTC; CDR3aa: CASSLSPGLGAGEQYF
v_gene: TRBV19; abundance: -; j_gene: TRBJ1-4; d_gene: TRBD1; CDR3nt: TGTGCCAGTCGCCACCGCCTGGGACAGCACAATGAAAAACTGTTTTTT; CDR3aa: CASRHRLGQHNEKLFF
v_gene: TRBV28; abundance: -; j_gene: TRBJ1-1; d_gene: TRBD1; CDR3nt: TGTGCCAGCAGTCCGACATGGACAGGGCCAAACACTGAAGCTTTCTTT; CDR3aa: CASSPTWTGPNTEAFF
v_gene: TRBV11-2; abundance: -; j_gene: TRBJ2-1; d_gene: -; CDR3nt: TGTGCCAGCAGTTCCCTCTCTAAGGGGGGTAATGAGCAGTTCTTC; CDR3aa: CASSSLSKGGNEQFF
v_gene: TRBV7-9; abundance: -; j_gene: TRBJ2-7; d_gene: -; CDR3nt: TGTGCCAGCAGCTTTCTGGGCGGGTCGACCTACGAGCAGTACTTC; CDR3aa: CASSFLGGSTYEQYF